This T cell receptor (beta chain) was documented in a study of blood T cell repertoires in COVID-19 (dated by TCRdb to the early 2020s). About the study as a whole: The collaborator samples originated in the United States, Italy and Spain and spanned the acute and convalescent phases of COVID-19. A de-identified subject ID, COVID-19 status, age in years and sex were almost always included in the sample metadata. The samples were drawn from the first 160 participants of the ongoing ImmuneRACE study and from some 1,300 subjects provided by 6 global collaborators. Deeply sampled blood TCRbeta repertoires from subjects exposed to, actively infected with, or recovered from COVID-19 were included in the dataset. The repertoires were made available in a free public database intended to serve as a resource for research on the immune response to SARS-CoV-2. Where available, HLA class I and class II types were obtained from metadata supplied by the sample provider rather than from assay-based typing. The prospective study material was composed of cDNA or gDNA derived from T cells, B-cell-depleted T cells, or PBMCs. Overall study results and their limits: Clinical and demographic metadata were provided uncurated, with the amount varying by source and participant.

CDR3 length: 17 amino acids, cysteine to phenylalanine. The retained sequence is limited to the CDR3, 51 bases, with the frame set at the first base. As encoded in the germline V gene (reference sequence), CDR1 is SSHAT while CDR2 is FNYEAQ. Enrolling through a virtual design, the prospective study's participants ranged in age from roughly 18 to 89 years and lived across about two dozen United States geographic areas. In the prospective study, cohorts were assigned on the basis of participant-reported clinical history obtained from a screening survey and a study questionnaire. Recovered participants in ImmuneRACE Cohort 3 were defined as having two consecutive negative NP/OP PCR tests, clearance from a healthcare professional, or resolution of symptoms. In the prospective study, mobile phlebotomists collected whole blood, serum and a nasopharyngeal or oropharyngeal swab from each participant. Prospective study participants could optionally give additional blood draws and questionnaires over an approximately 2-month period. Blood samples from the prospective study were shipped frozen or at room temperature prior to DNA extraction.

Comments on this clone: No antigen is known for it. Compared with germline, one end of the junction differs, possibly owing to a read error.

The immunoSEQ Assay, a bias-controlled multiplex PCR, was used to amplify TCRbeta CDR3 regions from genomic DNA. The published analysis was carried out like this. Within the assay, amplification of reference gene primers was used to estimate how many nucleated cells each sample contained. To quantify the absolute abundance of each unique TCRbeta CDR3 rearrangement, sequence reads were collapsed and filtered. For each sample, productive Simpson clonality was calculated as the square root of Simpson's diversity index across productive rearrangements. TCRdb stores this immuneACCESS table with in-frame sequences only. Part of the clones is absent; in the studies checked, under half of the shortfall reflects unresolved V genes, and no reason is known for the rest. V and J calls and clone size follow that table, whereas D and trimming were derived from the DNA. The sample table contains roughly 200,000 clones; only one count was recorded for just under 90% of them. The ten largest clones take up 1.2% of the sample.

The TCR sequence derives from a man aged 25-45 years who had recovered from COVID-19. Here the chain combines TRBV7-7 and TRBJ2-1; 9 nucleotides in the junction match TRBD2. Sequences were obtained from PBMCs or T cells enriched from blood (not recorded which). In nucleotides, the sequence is TGTGCTAGCAGCTTATTTACATCTAGCGGGACATACAATGAGCAGTTCTTC. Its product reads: CASSLFTSSGTYNEQFF.